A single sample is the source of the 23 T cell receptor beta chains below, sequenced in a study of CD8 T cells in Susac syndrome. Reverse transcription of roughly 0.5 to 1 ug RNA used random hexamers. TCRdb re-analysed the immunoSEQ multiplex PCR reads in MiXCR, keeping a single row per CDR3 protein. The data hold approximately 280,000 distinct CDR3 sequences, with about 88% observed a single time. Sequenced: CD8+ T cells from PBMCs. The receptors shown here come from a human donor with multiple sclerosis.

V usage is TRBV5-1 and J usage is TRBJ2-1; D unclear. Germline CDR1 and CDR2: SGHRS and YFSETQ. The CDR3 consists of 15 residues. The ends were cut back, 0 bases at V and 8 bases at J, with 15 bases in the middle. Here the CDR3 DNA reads TGCGCCAGCAGCTTGGTCGGACGGTCAGGCGATGAGCAGTTCTTC. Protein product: CASSLVGRSGDEQFF.

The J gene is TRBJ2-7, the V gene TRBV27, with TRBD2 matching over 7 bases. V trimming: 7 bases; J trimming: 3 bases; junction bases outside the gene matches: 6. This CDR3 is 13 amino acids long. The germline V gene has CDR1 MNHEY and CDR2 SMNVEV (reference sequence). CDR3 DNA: TGTGCCAGCATGGGGCGGGAGAACTACGAGCAGTACTTC. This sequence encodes CASMGRENYEQYF.

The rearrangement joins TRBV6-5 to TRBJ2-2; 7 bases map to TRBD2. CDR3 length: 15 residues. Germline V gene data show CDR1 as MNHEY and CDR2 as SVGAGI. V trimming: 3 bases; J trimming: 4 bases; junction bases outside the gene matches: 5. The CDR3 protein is CASSYGLAVTGELFF. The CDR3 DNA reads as TGTGCCAGCAGTTATGGGCTAGCGGTCACCGGGGAGCTGTTTTTT.

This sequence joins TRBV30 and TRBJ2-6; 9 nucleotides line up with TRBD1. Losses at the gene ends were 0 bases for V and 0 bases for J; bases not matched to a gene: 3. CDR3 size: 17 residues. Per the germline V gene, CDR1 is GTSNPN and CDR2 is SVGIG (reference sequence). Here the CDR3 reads CAWSVQGAFSGANVLTF. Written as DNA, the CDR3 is TGTGCCTGGAGTGTACAGGGGGCCTTCTCTGGGGCCAACGTCCTGACTTTC.

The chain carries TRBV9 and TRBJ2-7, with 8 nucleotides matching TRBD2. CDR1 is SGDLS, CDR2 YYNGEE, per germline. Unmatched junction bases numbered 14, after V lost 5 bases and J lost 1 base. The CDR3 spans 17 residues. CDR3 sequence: CASRVFPSGRGSYEQYF. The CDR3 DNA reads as TGTGCCAGCAGGGTATTCCCGAGCGGGAGAGGGTCCTACGAGCAGTACTTC.

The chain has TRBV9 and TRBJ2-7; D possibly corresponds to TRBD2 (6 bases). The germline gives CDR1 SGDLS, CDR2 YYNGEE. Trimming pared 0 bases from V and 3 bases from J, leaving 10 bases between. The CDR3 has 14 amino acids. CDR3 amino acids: CASSVGGEDYEQYF. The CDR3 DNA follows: TGTGCCAGCAGCGTAGGCGGGGAGGACTACGAGCAGTACTTC.

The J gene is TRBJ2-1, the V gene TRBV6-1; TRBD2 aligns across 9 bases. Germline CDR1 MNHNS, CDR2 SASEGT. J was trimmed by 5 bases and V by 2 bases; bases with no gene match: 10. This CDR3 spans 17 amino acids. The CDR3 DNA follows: TGTGCCAGCAGTGAATGGTACTCTAGCGGGACAAACAATGAGCAGTTCTTC. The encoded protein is CASSEWYSSGTNNEQFF.

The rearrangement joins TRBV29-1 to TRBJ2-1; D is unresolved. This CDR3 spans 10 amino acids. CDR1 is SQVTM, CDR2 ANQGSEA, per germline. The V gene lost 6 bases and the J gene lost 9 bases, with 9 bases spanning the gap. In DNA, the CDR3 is TGCAGCGTCGGCTTGGGTGAGCAGTTCTTC. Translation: CSVGLGEQFF.

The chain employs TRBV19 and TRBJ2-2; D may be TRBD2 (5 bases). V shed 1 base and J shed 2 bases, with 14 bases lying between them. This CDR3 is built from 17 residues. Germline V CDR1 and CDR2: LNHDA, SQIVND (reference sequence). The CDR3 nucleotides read TGTGCCAGTAGTATAGGTTGGGAGTACCGAAACACCGGGGAGCTGTTTTTT. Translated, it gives CASSIGWEYRNTGELFF.

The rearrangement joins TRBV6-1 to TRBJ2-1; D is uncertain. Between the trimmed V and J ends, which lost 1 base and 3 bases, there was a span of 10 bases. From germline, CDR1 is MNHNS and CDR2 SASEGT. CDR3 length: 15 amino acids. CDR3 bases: TGTGCCAGCAGTGAAGATGGGCTAGTCTACAATGAGCAGTTCTTC. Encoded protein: CASSEDGLVYNEQFF.

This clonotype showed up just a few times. This CDR3 reads CASSEVQYEQYF. The CDR3 DNA sequence: TGTGCCAGCAGTGAAGTACAATACGAGCAGTACTTC. The chain uses TRBV6-1 and TRBJ2-7, with D uncertain. Deletions cut 1 base from V and 4 bases from J, with 5 bases between. Germline CDR1 is MNHNS and CDR2 is SASEGT. CDR3 length: 12 residues.

CDR3: CSARATDSPYNSPLHF. CDR3 nucleotide sequence: TGCAGTGCTAGGGCTACGGACAGCCCATATAATTCACCCCTCCACTTT. The J gene is TRBJ1-6, the V gene TRBV20-1; TRBD1 is a possible D gene (6 bases). Germline V gives CDR1 DFQATT, CDR2 SNEGSKA (reference sequence). V lost 3 bases and J lost 4, with 16 bases in between. This CDR3 is 16 amino acids long.

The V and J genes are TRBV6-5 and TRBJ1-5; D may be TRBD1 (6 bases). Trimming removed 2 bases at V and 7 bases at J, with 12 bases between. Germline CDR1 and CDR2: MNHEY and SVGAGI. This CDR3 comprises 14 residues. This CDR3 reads CASSYTGPGQPQHF. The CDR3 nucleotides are TGTGCCAGCAGTTACACAGGGCCGGGGCAGCCCCAGCATTTT.

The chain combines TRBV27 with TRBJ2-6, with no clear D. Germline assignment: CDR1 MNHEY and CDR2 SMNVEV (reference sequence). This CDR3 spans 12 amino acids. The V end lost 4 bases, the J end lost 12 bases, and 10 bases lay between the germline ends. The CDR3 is CASSSGSAVLTF. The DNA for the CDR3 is TGTGCCAGCAGTTCCGGGTCCGCCGTCCTGACTTTC.

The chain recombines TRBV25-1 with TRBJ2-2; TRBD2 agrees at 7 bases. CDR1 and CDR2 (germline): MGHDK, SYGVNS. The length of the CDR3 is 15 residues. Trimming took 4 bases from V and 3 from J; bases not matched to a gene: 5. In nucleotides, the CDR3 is TGTGCCAGCAGTGGAACTAGCGCCTACACCGGGGAGCTGTTTTTT. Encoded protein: CASSGTSAYTGELFF. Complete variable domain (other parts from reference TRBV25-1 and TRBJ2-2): EADIYQTPRYLVIGTGKKITLECSQTMGHDKMYWYQQDPGMELHLIHYSYGVNSTEKGDLSSESTVSRIRTEHFPLTLESARPSHTSQYLCASSGTSAYTGELFFGEGSRLTVL.

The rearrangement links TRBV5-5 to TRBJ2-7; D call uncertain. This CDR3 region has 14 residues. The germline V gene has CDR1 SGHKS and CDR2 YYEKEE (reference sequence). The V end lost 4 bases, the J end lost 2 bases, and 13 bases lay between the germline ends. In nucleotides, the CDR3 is TGTGCCAGCAGCCCCCTTAGGTTTGCCTACGAGCAGTACTTC. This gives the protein CASSPLRFAYEQYF.

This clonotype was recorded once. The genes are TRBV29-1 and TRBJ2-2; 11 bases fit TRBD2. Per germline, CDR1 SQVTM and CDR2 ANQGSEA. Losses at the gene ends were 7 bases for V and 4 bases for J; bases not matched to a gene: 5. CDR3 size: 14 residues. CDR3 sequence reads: CSATSGSGTGELFF. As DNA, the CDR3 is TGCAGCGCTACTAGCGGGAGCGGCACCGGGGAGCTGTTTTTT.

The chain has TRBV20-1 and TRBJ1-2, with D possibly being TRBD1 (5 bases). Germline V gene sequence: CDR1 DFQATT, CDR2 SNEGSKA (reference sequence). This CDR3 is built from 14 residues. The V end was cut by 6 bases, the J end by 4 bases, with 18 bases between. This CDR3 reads CSADDGGGIYGYTF. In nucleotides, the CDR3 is TGCAGTGCCGACGATGGGGGGGGAATCTATGGCTACACCTTC.

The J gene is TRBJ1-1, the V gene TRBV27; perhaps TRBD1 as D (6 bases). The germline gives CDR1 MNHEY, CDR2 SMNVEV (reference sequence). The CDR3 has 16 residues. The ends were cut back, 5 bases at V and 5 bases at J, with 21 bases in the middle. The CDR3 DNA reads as TGTGCCAGCAGTCCCTCTGCGGGGGAGGGGGGTACTGAAGCTTTCTTT. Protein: CASSPSAGEGGTEAFF.

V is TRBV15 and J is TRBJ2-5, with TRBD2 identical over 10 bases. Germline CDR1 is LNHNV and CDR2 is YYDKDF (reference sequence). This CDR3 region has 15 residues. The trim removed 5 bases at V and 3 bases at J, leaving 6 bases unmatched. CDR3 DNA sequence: TGTGCCACCAGCGCGAGGACTAGCGGTAAAGAGACCCAGTACTTC. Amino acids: CATSARTSGKETQYF.

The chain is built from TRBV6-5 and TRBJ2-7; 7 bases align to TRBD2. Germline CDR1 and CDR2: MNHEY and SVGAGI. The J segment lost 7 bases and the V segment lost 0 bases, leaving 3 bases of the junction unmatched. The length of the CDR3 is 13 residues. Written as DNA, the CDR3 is TGTGCCAGCAGTTACTCGAACGGGGGGGAGCAGTACTTC. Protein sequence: CASSYSNGGEQYF.

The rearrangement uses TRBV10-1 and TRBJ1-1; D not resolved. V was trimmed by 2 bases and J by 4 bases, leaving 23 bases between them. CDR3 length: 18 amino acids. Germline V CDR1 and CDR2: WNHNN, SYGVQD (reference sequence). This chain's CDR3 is CASSERPLRPRRSTEAFF. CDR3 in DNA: TGCGCCAGCAGTGAGAGGCCACTGAGGCCTCGACGGTCCACTGAAGCTTTCTTT.

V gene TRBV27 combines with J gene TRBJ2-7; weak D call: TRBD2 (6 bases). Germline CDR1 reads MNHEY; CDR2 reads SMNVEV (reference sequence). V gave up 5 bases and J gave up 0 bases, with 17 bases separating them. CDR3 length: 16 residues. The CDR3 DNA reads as TGTGCCAGCAGTGTTTCCGGGCAGGGAGGCTCCTACGAGCAGTACTTC. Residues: CASSVSGQGGSYEQYF.